The subject of this entry is one T cell receptor beta chain. Its antigen remains unidentified. Within one base of it there is no much larger clone, and no base qualities were kept. The collaborating institutions used their own protocols to collect whole blood in K2EDTA tubes. For TCRbeta analysis, collaborators shipped samples as frozen whole blood, isolated PBMCs, or DNA extracted from either of those sample types. Sequences WSHSY (CDR1) and SAAADI (CDR2) are obtained from the germline V gene. Measured from the cysteine to the phenylalanine, the CDR3 is 13 residues long. The CDR3 DNA has 39 bases and is translated from base 1. V lost 6 bases and J lost 6 bases; the stretch between them is 14 bases long. These data originate in a study of blood T cell repertoires in COVID-19 (dated by TCRdb to about 2020). For the wider study: The collaborator samples originated in the United States, Italy and Spain and spanned the acute and convalescent phases of COVID-19. The material from the prospective study consisted of cDNA or gDNA derived from T cells, B-cell-depleted T cells, or PBMCs. Subjects who had been exposed to COVID-19, were actively infected with it, or had recovered from it provided the deeply sampled blood TCRbeta repertoires that made up the dataset. The repertoires were made available in a free public database intended to serve as a resource for research on the immune response to SARS-CoV-2. Samples were obtained from the ongoing ImmuneRACE study (first 160 participants) and from 1,254 subjects provided by 6 global collaborators. A de-identified subject ID, COVID-19 status, age in years and sex were almost always included in the sample metadata. Where HLA class I and class II types were available, the types were taken from metadata supplied by the sample provider, not from assay-based typing. Paper-wide results and their limitations: The quantity of clinical and demographic metadata differed by source and by participant and was supplied without curation.

The immunoSEQ Assay, a bias-controlled multiplex PCR, was used to amplify TCRbeta CDR3 regions from genomic DNA. On the authors' methods: The number of nucleated cells in each sample was estimated by amplification of reference gene primers within the assay. Sequence reads were collapsed and filtered to measure the absolute abundance of every unique TCRbeta CDR3 rearrangement. For each sample, productive Simpson clonality was calculated by taking the square root of Simpson's diversity index across productive rearrangements. Imported from immuneACCESS, the table was reduced by TCRdb to in-frame sequences with V and J called. These copies leave out some clones; in studies compared against another copy, an unresolved V gene accounts for under half, and the cause of the remainder is not known. The V and J calls and clone size come from that table; D and trimming were worked out from the DNA. The table for this sample lists around 380,000 clones; roughly 86% of them were counted only once. The ten largest clonotypes hold roughly 1.1% of the sample.

The chain couples TRBV10-2 to TRBJ1-2, with the D gene not confidently named. Sequences were obtained from peripheral blood. The TCR was taken from a human donor with acute or convalescent COVID-19. The donor label of this sample is uncertain. The CDR3 protein is CASRPQAPHGYTF. The DNA sequence is TGCGCCAGCAGGCCCCAGGCTCCCCATGGCTACACCTTC.